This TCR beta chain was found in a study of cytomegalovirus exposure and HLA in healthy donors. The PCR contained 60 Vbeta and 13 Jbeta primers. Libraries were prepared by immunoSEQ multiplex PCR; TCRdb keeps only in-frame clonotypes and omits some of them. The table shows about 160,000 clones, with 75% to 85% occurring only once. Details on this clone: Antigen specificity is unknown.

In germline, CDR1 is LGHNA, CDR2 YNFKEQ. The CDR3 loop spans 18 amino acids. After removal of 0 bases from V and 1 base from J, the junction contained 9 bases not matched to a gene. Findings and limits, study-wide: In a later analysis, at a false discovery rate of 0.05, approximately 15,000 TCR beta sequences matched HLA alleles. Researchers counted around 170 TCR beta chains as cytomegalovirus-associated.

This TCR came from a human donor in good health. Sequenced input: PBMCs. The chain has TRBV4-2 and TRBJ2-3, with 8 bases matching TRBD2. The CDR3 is CASSQDPSGGGRTDTQYF. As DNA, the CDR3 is TGTGCCAGCAGCCAAGATCCCAGCGGGGGAGGTCGCACAGATACGCAGTATTTT.